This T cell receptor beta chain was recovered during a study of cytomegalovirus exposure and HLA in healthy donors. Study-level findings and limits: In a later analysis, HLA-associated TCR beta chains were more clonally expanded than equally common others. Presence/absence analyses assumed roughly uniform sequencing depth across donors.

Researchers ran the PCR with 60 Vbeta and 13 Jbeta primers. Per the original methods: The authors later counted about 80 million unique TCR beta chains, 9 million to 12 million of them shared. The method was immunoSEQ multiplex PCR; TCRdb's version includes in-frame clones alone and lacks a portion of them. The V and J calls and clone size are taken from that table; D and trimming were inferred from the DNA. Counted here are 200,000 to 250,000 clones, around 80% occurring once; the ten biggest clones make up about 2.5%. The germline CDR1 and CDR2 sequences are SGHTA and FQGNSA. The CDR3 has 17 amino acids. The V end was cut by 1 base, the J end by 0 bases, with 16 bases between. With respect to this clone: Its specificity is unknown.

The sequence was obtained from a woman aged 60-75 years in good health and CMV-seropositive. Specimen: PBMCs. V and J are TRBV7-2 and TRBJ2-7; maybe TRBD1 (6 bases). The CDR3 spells CASSLEWGQGSSYEQYF. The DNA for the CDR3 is TGTGCCAGCAGCTTAGAGTGGGGGCAGGGTAGCTCCTACGAGCAGTACTTC.